The rows below give T cell receptor beta chains drawn from one sample of a study of cytomegalovirus exposure and HLA in healthy donors. Measured with immunoSEQ multiplex PCR; TCRdb has only the in-frame clones, and not every one. The sample contains about 150,000 clones, 85% of which appear only once. The source material was PBMCs. These receptor sequences come from a boy younger than 10 in good health and CMV-seronegative. Each CDR3 is given with its conserved first and last residue. Fields, in order: V gene, J gene, D gene, clone size, CDR3 protein, CDR3 DNA. A D gene is named only where the DNA matches it firmly. Part of the rows lack a size; the others show once, few, many or a class for expanded clones.

v_gene: TRBV2; j_gene: TRBJ1-1; d_gene: -; abundance: few; CDR3aa: CASRVQPGTEAFF; CDR3nt: TGTGCCAGCAGAGTCCAACCGGGCACTGAAGCTTTCTTT
v_gene: TRBV7-3; j_gene: TRBJ2-3; d_gene: -; abundance: few; CDR3aa: CASSPGVTGVSTDTQYF; CDR3nt: TGTGCCAGCAGCCCAGGAGTGACAGGCGTTAGCACAGATACGCAGTATTTT
v_gene: TRBV6-5; j_gene: TRBJ1-1; d_gene: -; abundance: few; CDR3aa: CASSTPVSPNTEAFF; CDR3nt: TGTGCCAGCAGTACCCCGGTTAGCCCGAACACTGAAGCTTTCTTT
v_gene: TRBV5-1; j_gene: TRBJ1-1; d_gene: -; abundance: once; CDR3aa: CASSGRHSTFTEAFF; CDR3nt: TGCGCCAGCAGCGGCCGACACAGCACCTTCACTGAAGCTTTCTTT
v_gene: TRBV6-5; j_gene: TRBJ2-3; d_gene: -; abundance: -; CDR3aa: CASSPGQGGTDTQYF; CDR3nt: TGTGCCAGCAGCCCCGGGCAGGGCGGAACAGATACGCAGTATTTT
v_gene: TRBV28; j_gene: TRBJ1-6; d_gene: -; abundance: once; CDR3aa: CASGLIAGPLHF; CDR3nt: TGTGCCAGCGGCCTTATCGCGGGGCCCCTCCACTTT
v_gene: TRBV6-1; j_gene: TRBJ1-4; d_gene: -; abundance: -; CDR3aa: CASSEQGWGEKLFF; CDR3nt: TGTGCCAGCAGTGAGCAGGGGTGGGGTGAAAAACTGTTTTTT
v_gene: TRBV19; j_gene: TRBJ2-1; d_gene: TRBD2; abundance: -; CDR3aa: CASSQPGLAAYNEQFF; CDR3nt: TGTGCCAGTAGCCAACCGGGACTAGCGGCGTACAATGAGCAGTTCTTC
v_gene: TRBV9; j_gene: TRBJ2-2; d_gene: TRBD2; abundance: -; CDR3aa: CASSVMGLAGVYTGELFF; CDR3nt: TGTGCCAGCAGCGTAATGGGCCTAGCGGGGGTTTACACCGGGGAGCTGTTTTTT
v_gene: TRBV2; j_gene: TRBJ2-2; d_gene: TRBD2; abundance: -; CDR3aa: CASRRPSGGATGELFF; CDR3nt: TGTGCCAGCAGGCGCCCTAGCGGGGGGGCCACCGGGGAGCTGTTTTTT
v_gene: TRBV5-1; j_gene: TRBJ2-3; d_gene: TRBD2; abundance: -; CDR3aa: CASSPVLGGRTDTQYF; CDR3nt: TGCGCCAGCAGCCCCGTGTTGGGCGGGAGAACAGATACGCAGTATTTT
v_gene: TRBV9; j_gene: TRBJ2-5; d_gene: TRBD2; abundance: -; CDR3aa: CASSVGLAGALYQETQYF; CDR3nt: TGTGCCAGCAGCGTAGGACTAGCGGGGGCTTTGTACCAAGAGACCCAGTACTTC
v_gene: TRBV7-9; j_gene: TRBJ1-1; d_gene: -; abundance: -; CDR3aa: CASSLAAGRSTEAFF; CDR3nt: TGTGCCAGCAGCTTAGCGGCAGGGAGGTCCACTGAAGCTTTCTTT
v_gene: TRBV7-9; j_gene: TRBJ1-1; d_gene: -; abundance: few; CDR3aa: CASRPAGGNTEAFF; CDR3nt: TGTGCCAGCAGACCAGCCGGGGGGAACACTGAAGCTTTCTTT
v_gene: TRBV15; j_gene: TRBJ2-1; d_gene: TRBD2; abundance: once; CDR3aa: CATSSRKGGAYNEQFF; CDR3nt: TGTGCCACCAGCAGCCGGAAGGGAGGGGCCTACAATGAGCAGTTCTTC
v_gene: TRBV5-1; j_gene: TRBJ2-4; d_gene: TRBD1; abundance: -; CDR3aa: CASSVNRGTKNIQYF; CDR3nt: TGCGCCAGCAGCGTGAACAGGGGAACCAAAAACATTCAGTACTTC
v_gene: TRBV11-2; j_gene: TRBJ1-6; d_gene: TRBD1; abundance: -; CDR3aa: CASSSTTGSSYNSPLHF; CDR3nt: TGTGCCAGCAGCTCGACGACAGGGAGCTCCTATAATTCACCCCTCCACTTT
v_gene: TRBV2; j_gene: TRBJ2-5; d_gene: -; abundance: -; CDR3aa: CASSHNDGTQQETQYF; CDR3nt: TGTGCCAGCAGTCACAACGACGGGACACAGCAAGAGACCCAGTACTTC
v_gene: TRBV25-1; j_gene: TRBJ1-1; d_gene: -; abundance: few; CDR3aa: CASSELSVGSTFF; CDR3nt: TGTGCCAGCAGTGAATTATCGGTCGGGTCTACTTTCTTT
v_gene: TRBV5-8; j_gene: TRBJ2-5; d_gene: -; abundance: -; CDR3aa: CASSWGRGETQYF; CDR3nt: TGTGCCAGCAGCTGGGGCCGGGGGGAGACCCAGTACTTC
v_gene: TRBV5-1; j_gene: TRBJ1-1; d_gene: -; abundance: -; CDR3aa: CASSPLARGTEAFF; CDR3nt: TGCGCCAGCAGCCCATTGGCCCGGGGAACTGAAGCTTTCTTT
v_gene: TRBV5-1; j_gene: TRBJ2-7; d_gene: -; abundance: -; CDR3aa: CASRRAPYEQYF; CDR3nt: TGCGCCAGCAGAAGAGCCCCCTACGAGCAGTACTTC
v_gene: TRBV5-1; j_gene: TRBJ1-5; d_gene: TRBD1; abundance: -; CDR3aa: CASSLAGTGGGQPQHF; CDR3nt: TGCGCCAGCAGCTTGGCCGGGACAGGGGGGGGTCAGCCCCAGCATTTT
v_gene: TRBV29-1; j_gene: TRBJ2-3; d_gene: TRBD2; abundance: -; CDR3aa: CSMGLAGGTDTQYF; CDR3nt: TGCAGCATGGGACTAGCGGGAGGGACAGATACGCAGTATTTT
v_gene: TRBV30; j_gene: TRBJ2-6; d_gene: TRBD1; abundance: -; CDR3aa: CAWRTGGISGANVLTF; CDR3nt: TGTGCCTGGCGGACAGGGGGTATATCTGGGGCCAACGTCCTGACTTTC
v_gene: TRBV7-9; j_gene: TRBJ2-1; d_gene: TRBD2; abundance: -; CDR3aa: CASSPRGLAGGMNEQFF; CDR3nt: TGTGCCAGCAGCCCTAGAGGGCTAGCGGGAGGTATGAATGAGCAGTTCTTC
v_gene: TRBV10-3; j_gene: TRBJ1-5; d_gene: -; abundance: few; CDR3aa: CAISVEGRGSAQHF; CDR3nt: TGTGCCATCAGTGTTGAGGGTAGGGGGTCGGCCCAGCATTTT
v_gene: TRBV7-8; j_gene: TRBJ2-1; d_gene: -; abundance: -; CDR3aa: CASSRTGTRGEQFF; CDR3nt: TGTGCCAGCAGCCGGACGGGAACACGAGGTGAGCAGTTCTTC
v_gene: TRBV11-1; j_gene: TRBJ2-1; d_gene: TRBD1; abundance: -; CDR3aa: CASSNRQGSYNEQFF; CDR3nt: TGTGCCAGCAGCAACCGACAGGGTTCCTACAATGAGCAGTTCTTC
v_gene: TRBV4-1; j_gene: TRBJ1-5; d_gene: -; abundance: -; CDR3aa: CASSPRDSKDQPQHF; CDR3nt: TGCGCCAGCAGCCCCCGGGACTCAAAAGATCAGCCCCAGCATTTT
v_gene: TRBV18; j_gene: TRBJ1-5; d_gene: -; abundance: -; CDR3aa: CASSPTGQSNQPQHF; CDR3nt: TGTGCCAGCTCACCAACAGGGCAGAGCAATCAGCCCCAGCATTTT
v_gene: TRBV28; j_gene: TRBJ2-2; d_gene: -; abundance: -; CDR3aa: CASSLTGNTGELFF; CDR3nt: TGTGCCAGCAGTTTAACAGGGAACACCGGGGAGCTGTTTTTT
v_gene: TRBV28; j_gene: TRBJ2-2; d_gene: -; abundance: -; CDR3aa: CASTLRNTGELFF; CDR3nt: TGTGCCAGCACTTTGAGGAACACCGGGGAGCTGTTTTTT
v_gene: TRBV11-2; j_gene: TRBJ2-1; d_gene: TRBD2; abundance: few; CDR3aa: CASSSVRGGLFYNEQFF; CDR3nt: TGTGCCAGCAGCTCCGTTCGCGGGGGACTGTTCTACAATGAGCAGTTCTTC
v_gene: TRBV29-1; j_gene: TRBJ2-1; d_gene: TRBD1; abundance: -; CDR3aa: CSVGQGGSYNEQFF; CDR3nt: TGCAGCGTTGGACAGGGGGGTTCCTACAATGAGCAGTTCTTC
v_gene: TRBV5-6; j_gene: TRBJ2-7; d_gene: TRBD2; abundance: -; CDR3aa: CASSLWRELLSYEQYF; CDR3nt: TGTGCCAGCAGCTTGTGGCGGGAGCTACTCTCCTACGAGCAGTACTTC
v_gene: TRBV11-2; j_gene: TRBJ2-3; d_gene: TRBD1; abundance: -; CDR3aa: CASSSDRGTDTQYF; CDR3nt: TGTGCCAGCAGCTCAGACAGGGGCACAGATACGCAGTATTTT
v_gene: TRBV30; j_gene: TRBJ2-7; d_gene: -; abundance: -; CDR3aa: CAWRTLRHLEF; CDR3nt: TGTGCCTGGAGGACACTGAGACATCTCGAATTC
v_gene: TRBV28; j_gene: TRBJ1-1; d_gene: -; abundance: once; CDR3aa: CASSLPDMNTEAFF; CDR3nt: TGTGCCAGCAGTTTACCAGACATGAACACTGAAGCTTTCTTT
v_gene: TRBV9; j_gene: TRBJ2-5; d_gene: -; abundance: -; CDR3aa: CASSPHPGETQYF; CDR3nt: TGTGCCAGCAGCCCCCACCCGGGGGAGACCCAGTACTTC
v_gene: TRBV11-2; j_gene: TRBJ2-4; d_gene: TRBD2; abundance: -; CDR3aa: CASSLTASTSGSAKNIQYF; CDR3nt: TGTGCCAGCAGCTTGACAGCTTCGACTAGCGGGAGTGCCAAAAACATTCAGTACTTC
v_gene: TRBV2; j_gene: TRBJ2-1; d_gene: -; abundance: once; CDR3aa: CASTGLYYNEQFF; CDR3nt: TGTGCCAGTACGGGACTTTACTACAATGAGCAGTTCTTC
v_gene: TRBV15; j_gene: TRBJ2-7; d_gene: TRBD2; abundance: -; CDR3aa: CATRRGGSYEQYF; CDR3nt: TGTGCCACCCGGCGGGGGGGCTCCTACGAGCAGTACTTC